The 29 T cell receptor beta chains listed next were all sequenced from one sample in a study of T cells in Graves' hyperthyroidism and ophthalmopathy. Regions amplified from RNA transcripts were the TCR beta CDR3 regions. HTBI primers were used for first-round RT-PCR of the TCR CDR3. TCRdb re-derived calls from the multiplex PCR reads in MiXCR, one entry per CDR3 protein. The table records a few hundred thousand distinct CDR3 sequences, roughly 14% of them present only once. Sample: blood. Every receptor here comes from a woman in her late teens or twenties with Graves' hyperthyroidism.

As to this clonotype: This clone may be a read error of a much larger clone one base away. The chain links TRBV5-1 to TRBJ2-1; perhaps TRBD2 as D (6 bases). Germline CDR1 reads SGHRS; CDR2 reads YFSETQ. The length of the CDR3 is 13 residues. The CDR3 sequence: CTSSERASGEQFF. In DNA, the CDR3 is TGCACCAGCAGCGAGCGGGCGTCCGGTGAGCAGTTCTTC.

In this sample, this clonotype turned up many times. The genes are TRBV12-3 or TRBV12-4 and TRBJ1-5; D is possibly TRBD1 (5 bases). The CDR3 has 13 amino acids. Trimming removed 3 bases from V and 5 bases from J, with 8 bases in between. The CDR3 DNA follows: TGTGCCAGCAGTTTTCGGGGCCATCAGCCCCAGCATTTT. Protein sequence: CASSFRGHQPQHF.

J is TRBJ2-7 and V is TRBV15, with TRBD2 matching 12 bases. With 1 base clipped from V and 3 bases from J, the junction kept 1 base outside the gene matches. Germline CDR1 is LNHNV and CDR2 is YYDKDF (reference sequence). The CDR3 contains 15 residues. The CDR3 region is CATSRVTSGSYEQYF. The DNA for the CDR3 is TGTGCCACCAGCAGAGTGACTAGCGGGAGCTACGAGCAGTACTTC. The full variable domain, completed using reference TRBV15 and TRBJ2-7, is DAMVIQNPRYQVTQFGKPVTLSCSQTLNHNVMYWYQQKSSQAPKLLFHYYDKDFNNEADTPDNFQSRRPNTSFCFLDIRSPGLGDTAMYLCATSRVTSGSYEQYFGPGTRLTVT.

The chain joins TRBV20-1 to TRBJ2-1; TRBD2 matches at 7 bases. Trimming removed 5 bases from V and 2 bases from J; junction bases left unmatched: 15. CDR3 length equals 17 residues. Germline CDR1 DFQATT, CDR2 SNEGSKA (reference sequence). The CDR3 spells CSAPLRERLQAYNEQFF. CDR3 nucleotide sequence: TGCAGTGCTCCACTGCGGGAGAGACTTCAAGCCTACAATGAGCAGTTCTTC.

This clonotype appeared many times. The chain joins TRBV19 to TRBJ2-1; 8 bases fit TRBD2. The trim removed 2 bases at V and 9 bases at J, leaving 6 bases unmatched. Germline assignment: CDR1 LNHDA and CDR2 SQIVND (reference sequence). This CDR3 comprises 14 residues. For the CDR3, the DNA is TGTGCCAGTAGTATACGGGAGGGCCTGGTTGAGCAGTTCTTC. This sequence encodes CASSIREGLVEQFF. The entire variable domain, with the rest obtained from reference TRBV19 and TRBJ2-1, is as follows: DGGITQSPKYLFRKEGQNVTLSCEQNLNHDAMYWYRQDPGQGLRLIYYSQIVNDFQKGDIAEGYSVSREKKESFPLTVTSAQKNPTAFYLCASSIREGLVEQFFGPGTRLTVL.

This clonotype was observed at least ten times. The rearrangement uses TRBV4-1 and TRBJ2-3; a possible D gene is TRBD2 (6 bases). V was pared by 6 bases and J by 4 bases, with 11 bases between. This CDR3 has 13 residues. Per germline, CDR1 MGHRA and CDR2 YSYEKL. This CDR3 reads CASRRGTSDTQYF. DNA of the CDR3: TGCGCCAGCAGGCGTGGGACTTCAGATACGCAGTATTTT.

This clonotype was detected ten times or more. The chain combines TRBV5-1 with TRBJ2-1, with 11 positions matching TRBD2. V lost 6 bases to trimming and J lost 7 bases; unmatched junction nucleotides: 6. Germline V CDR1 and CDR2: SGHRS, YFSETQ. The CDR3 spans 14 residues. The chain's CDR3 is CASKLAGDGNEQFF. Written as DNA, the CDR3 is TGCGCCAGCAAACTAGCGGGAGACGGAAATGAGCAGTTCTTC. The whole variable domain, filled in from reference TRBV5-1 and TRBJ2-1, reads KAGVTQTPRYLIKTRGQQVTLSCSPISGHRSVSWYQQTPGQGLQFLFEYFSETQRNKGNFPGRFSGRQFSNSRSEMNVSTLELGDSALYLCASKLAGDGNEQFFGPGTRLTVL.

As for this clonotype: A read error is possible here, since a much larger clone lies one base away. The chain uses TRBV7-2 and TRBJ1-5, with D uncertain. Germline V gene lookup returns CDR1 SGHTA and CDR2 FQGNSA. V lost 5 bases, J lost 4 bases, and 6 bases lay in between. This CDR3 has 12 amino acids. This CDR3 is CASSRANQPQHF. DNA for the CDR3: TGTGCCAGCAGCCGAGCAAATCAGCCCCAGCATTTT.

This chain joins TRBV25-1 and TRBJ2-4, with 7 bases that match TRBD2. The germline gives CDR1 MGHDK, CDR2 SYGVNS. Losses at the gene ends were 2 bases for V and 1 base for J; bases not matched to a gene: 11. The CDR3 is 18 residues long. The CDR3 DNA reads as TGTGCCAGCAGTGAAGGACGGTGGGGAGGGCCTGCCAAAAACATTCAGTACTTC. Its translation: CASSEGRWGGPAKNIQYF. Full variable domain (remainder filled in from reference TRBV25-1 and TRBJ2-4): EADIYQTPRYLVIGTGKKITLECSQTMGHDKMYWYQQDPGMELHLIHYSYGVNSTEKGDLSSESTVSRIRTEHFPLTLESARPSHTSQYLCASSEGRWGGPAKNIQYFGAGTRLSVL.

This clonotype has at least ten counts. V gene TRBV12-3 or TRBV12-4 combines with J gene TRBJ1-1; D remains ambiguous. V was pared by 6 bases and J by 7 bases, with 12 bases between. CDR3 length equals 12 residues. CDR3 in DNA: TGTGCCAGCAGCCGGAATTTTGGTGAAGCTTTCTTT. It translates to CASSRNFGEAFF.

This clonotype was seen at least ten times. The gene calls are TRBV18 and TRBJ2-7; D tentatively reads TRBD1 or TRBD2 (6 bases each). V lost 3 bases, J lost 6 bases, and 12 bases lay in between. The CDR3 extends over 13 amino acids. Germline CDR1 reads KGHSH; CDR2 reads LQKENI. The CDR3 sequence: CASSPSEGGEQYF. As DNA, the CDR3 is TGTGCCAGCTCACCTAGCGAGGGGGGCGAGCAGTACTTC. The full variable domain, its missing parts supplied by reference TRBV18 and TRBJ2-7, is NAGVMQNPRHLVRRRGQEARLRCSPMKGHSHVYWYRQLPEEGLKFMVYLQKENIIDESGMPKERFSAEFPKEGPSILRIQQVVRGDSAAYFCASSPSEGGEQYFGPGTRLTVT.

This clonotype was recorded many times. The J gene is TRBJ1-2, the V gene TRBV27, with 9 bases identical to TRBD1. There are 13 residues in the CDR3. CDR1 MNHEY and CDR2 SMNVEV come from the germline V gene (reference sequence). J was trimmed by 7 bases and V by 10 bases; bases with no gene match: 10. CDR3: CATRAGQGPGYTF. CDR3 DNA sequence: TGTGCCACCCGGGCGGGACAGGGTCCTGGCTACACCTTC.

The chain recombines TRBV6-1 with TRBJ2-5; D perhaps matches TRBD2 (6 bases). Trimming took 5 bases from V and 3 from J, leaving 10 bases between them. In germline, CDR1 is MNHNS, CDR2 SASEGT. The CDR3 has 13 residues. CDR3 in amino acids: CASSLREEETQYF. The CDR3 nucleotides are TGTGCCAGCAGTCTCAGGGAGGAAGAGACCCAGTACTTC.

This clonotype was counted many times. DNA of the CDR3: TGTGCCAGCAGTCGGGGGACCCTTCAATACGAGCAGTACGTC. As protein: CASSRGTLQYEQYV. The rearrangement links TRBV28 to TRBJ2-7; possible D gene TRBD2, 6 bases. The V end was cut by 5 bases, the J end by 4 bases, with 15 bases between. Germline V gives CDR1 MDHEN, CDR2 SYDVKM. CDR3 length equals 14 residues.

This clonotype was counted ten times or more. This chain joins TRBV7-8 and TRBJ2-3; possibly TRBD2 for D (6 bases). V lost 7 bases and J lost 4, with 21 bases in between. This CDR3 contains 16 residues. CDR1 and CDR2 (germline): SGHVS, FQNEAQ. The CDR3 DNA is TGTGCCAGCAACCACGGGAGACAGAACGGGGCAGATACGCAGTATTTT. This encodes CASNHGRQNGADTQYF. Full variable domain (outside the CDR3, taken from reference TRBV7-8 and TRBJ2-3): GAGVSQSPRYKVAKRGQDVALRCDPISGHVSLFWYQQALGQGPEFLTYFQNEAQLDKSGLPSDRFFAERPEGSVSTLKIQRTQQEDSAVYLCASNHGRQNGADTQYFGPGTRLTVL.

This clonotype turned up a few times. The chain joins TRBV27 to TRBJ2-7; D is uncertain. The germline CDR1 and CDR2 sequences are MNHEY and SMNVEV (reference sequence). V lost 6 bases, J lost 6 bases, and 18 bases lay in between. This CDR3 has 14 residues. The CDR3 bases are TGTGCCAGCAGCCCCAGTAGATTTCTCGGCGAGCAGTACGTC. Translated: CASSPSRFLGEQYV.

The sample holds a few counts of this clonotype. Compared with germline, one end of the junction differs, possibly owing to a read error. The V gene is TRBV19, the J gene TRBJ2-7; D ambiguous. This CDR3 has 15 residues. CDR1 and CDR2 (germline): LNHDA, SQIVND (reference sequence). This chain's CDR3 is CASSIGSQTGGEQHF. The CDR3 nucleotides are TGTGCCAGTAGTATTGGCTCTCAGACGGGTGGCGAGCAGCACTTC.

In this sample, this clonotype turned up many times. For the CDR3, the DNA is TGTGCCAGCAGCGGGGACAGAAATAACAATGAGCAGTTCTTC. It yields the protein CASSGDRNNNEQFF. The chain has TRBV2 and TRBJ2-1; TRBD1 aligns across 7 bases. CDR3 length: 14 amino acids. Germline-derived CDR1 and CDR2 are SNHLY and FYNNEI. V was pared by 6 bases and J by 5 bases, with 7 bases of the junction left unmatched.

Ten or more counts support this clonotype. The J gene is TRBJ1-1, the V gene TRBV6-5; 7 nucleotides match TRBD1. Germline CDR1 is MNHEY and CDR2 is SVGAGI. This CDR3 has 14 residues. Losses at the gene ends were 2 bases for V and 7 bases for J; bases not matched to a gene: 7. The CDR3 loop is CASSYAGTEVEAFF. The CDR3 bases are TGTGCCAGCAGTTACGCCGGGACAGAGGTTGAAGCTTTCTTT.

The chain combines TRBV20-1 with TRBJ1-2; maybe TRBD1 (6 bases). This CDR3 region has 13 residues. Germline values: CDR1 DFQATT, CDR2 SNEGSKA (reference sequence). The germline V and J ends were trimmed by 3 bases and 8 bases, with 16 bases remaining between them. For the CDR3, the DNA is TGCAGTGCTAGTGTCGCAGGGGACTTCGGCTACACCTTC. This sequence encodes CSASVAGDFGYTF.

The V gene is TRBV25-1, the J gene TRBJ2-2; D gene unclear. Germline CDR1 MGHDK, CDR2 SYGVNS. Trimming took 4 bases from V and 5 from J, leaving 8 bases between them. This CDR3 is built from 13 residues. The CDR3 loop is CASSGFGTGELFF. CDR3 coding DNA: TGTGCCAGCAGTGGTTTCGGAACCGGGGAGCTGTTTTTT. Together with reference TRBV25-1 and TRBJ2-2, the CDR3 gives the full variable domain: EADIYQTPRYLVIGTGKKITLECSQTMGHDKMYWYQQDPGMELHLIHYSYGVNSTEKGDLSSESTVSRIRTEHFPLTLESARPSHTSQYLCASSGFGTGELFFGEGSRLTVL.

This clonotype came up many times. V and J are TRBV20-1 and TRBJ2-1, with TRBD2 matching over 9 bases. This CDR3 contains 12 residues. Germline CDR1 is DFQATT and CDR2 is SNEGSKA (reference sequence). CDR3 protein: CRDSGSDNEQFF. The CDR3, as DNA: TGCAGGGATAGCGGGAGTGACAATGAGCAGTTCTTC.

There are many counts of this clonotype. In nucleotides, the CDR3 is TGTGCCAGCAGTCAACAGGGCTACTATGGCTACACCTTC. Its translation is CASSQQGYYGYTF. V gene TRBV12-3 or TRBV12-4 combines with J gene TRBJ1-2; a weak D match, TRBD1 (6 bases). V lost 5 bases and J 3 bases, leaving 10 bases between the germline ends. This CDR3 contains 13 residues.

This clonotype was counted ten times or more. The gene calls are TRBV12-3 or TRBV12-4 and TRBJ2-7; 11 bases match TRBD1. The CDR3 is made up of 14 amino acids. V lost 3 bases and J lost 4; bases outside the gene matches: 2. CDR3 sequence (DNA): TGTGCCAGCAGTTTCGGGACAGGGGGGTACGAGCAGTACTTC. Protein: CASSFGTGGYEQYF.

The sample holds a few counts of this clonotype. The junction differs from germline at one of its ends, possibly a read error. The chain employs TRBV7-7 and TRBJ2-3; D tentatively reads TRBD1 or TRBD2 (7 bases each). The CDR3 sequence is 15 residues long. The germline V gene encodes CDR1 SSHAT and CDR2 FNYEAQ (reference sequence). This CDR3 is CASSPGGAGTDTQYF. The CDR3 coding sequence is TGTGCTAGCAGCCCAGGGGGGGCAGGAACAGATACGCAGTATTTT.

This clonotype was observed a few times. The J gene is TRBJ2-7, the V gene TRBV6-1; D remains unclear. Germline V gene data show CDR1 as MNHNS and CDR2 as SASEGT. The CDR3 sequence is 13 residues long. CDR3 sequence: CAGSEVSPYEQYV. The CDR3 region has the DNA TGTGCCGGCAGTGAGGTTAGTCCCTACGAGCAGTACGTC.

This clonotype was counted ten times or more. The V and J genes are TRBV24-1 and TRBJ2-1, with unresolved D. The CDR3 length is 13 residues. Trimming shortened V by 3 bases and J by 7 bases, and 9 bases separated the two germline ends. Germline V gives CDR1 KGHDR, CDR2 SFDVKD. DNA for the CDR3: TGTGCCACCAGTGATCTCCAGAGAAATGAGCAGTTCTTC. Encoded protein: CATSDLQRNEQFF.

This clonotype came up a few times. The chain couples TRBV7-3 to TRBJ2-3; TRBD1 matches 9 bases. V was pared by 4 bases and J by 7 bases, with 15 bases of the junction left unmatched. The length of the CDR3 is 17 residues. Germline CDR1 SGHTA, CDR2 FQGTGA. The DNA for the CDR3 is TGTGCCAGCAGCTCGTCCGCAGGACAGGGGAGGCTGAATACGCAGTATTTT. Translation gives CASSSSAGQGRLNTQYF.

The gene calls are TRBV24-1 and TRBJ2-1; 10 bases map to TRBD2. The V and J ends lost 9 bases and 7 bases, in that order; junction bases with no gene match: 8. Looked up from germline, CDR1 is KGHDR and CDR2 is SFDVKD. The CDR3 runs to 14 residues. The DNA for the CDR3 is TGTGCCACCGGACCTAGCGGGAGTATTAATGAGCAGTTCTTC. Protein sequence: CATGPSGSINEQFF.